This T cell receptor beta chain was profiled in a study of T cell changes during pregnancy in multiple sclerosis. Sequencing was performed with immunoSEQ multiplex PCR; in TCRdb, only in-frame clones are kept and a portion is missing. The top ten hold 1.5% to 2% of the sample, which has fewer than 85,000 clones, roughly 90% seen once. Germline V lookup: CDR1 SGHTA, CDR2 FQGNSA. V lost 5 bases and J lost 2; bases outside the gene matches: 6. The CDR3 spans 14 residues. The source material was peripheral blood, sampled before pregnancy. V is TRBV7-2 and J is TRBJ2-7; 7 bases line up with TRBD2. This sequence was found in a female donor with multiple sclerosis, enrolled in a pregnancy study. CDR3 coding DNA: TGTGCCAGCAGCCACGGACTAGGAGCCTACGAGCAGTACTTC. Its protein is CASSHGLGAYEQYF.